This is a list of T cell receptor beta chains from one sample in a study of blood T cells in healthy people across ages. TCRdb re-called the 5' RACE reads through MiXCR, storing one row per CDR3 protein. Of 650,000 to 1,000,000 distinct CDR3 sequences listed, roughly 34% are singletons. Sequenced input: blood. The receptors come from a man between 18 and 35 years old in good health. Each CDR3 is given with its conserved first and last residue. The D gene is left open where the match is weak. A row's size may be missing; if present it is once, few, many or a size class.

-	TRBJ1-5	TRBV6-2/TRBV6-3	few	CAISQGNQPQHF	TGTGCCATTTCCCAGGGTAATCAGCCCCAGCATTTT
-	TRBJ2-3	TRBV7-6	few	CASSLSGGVDTQYF	TGTGCCAGCAGCTTAAGCGGTGGCGTAGATACGCAGTATTTT
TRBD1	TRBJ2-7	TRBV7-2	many	CASSLSRTGEQYF	TGTGCCAGCAGCCTCTCTCGGACAGGCGAGCAGTACTTC
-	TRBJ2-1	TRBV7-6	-	CASSSRVSASIHRDNEQFF	TGTGCCAGCAGCTCCAGAGTTTCGGCCTCTATCCATCGGGACAATGAGCAGTTCTTC
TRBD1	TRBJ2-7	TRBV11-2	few	CASNYDRDNEQYF	TGTGCCAGCAACTACGACAGGGACAATGAGCAGTACTTC
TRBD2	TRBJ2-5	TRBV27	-	CASSLSTSGQETQYF	TGTGCCAGCAGTTTATCGACTAGCGGACAAGAGACCCAGTACTTC
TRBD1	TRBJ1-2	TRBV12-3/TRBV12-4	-	CASSWPGQGFYGYTF	TGTGCCAGCAGTTGGCCGGGACAGGGTTTCTATGGCTACACCTTC
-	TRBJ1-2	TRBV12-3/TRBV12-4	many	CASSSRYPNYGYTF	TGTGCCAGCAGCTCTAGATATCCAAACTATGGCTACACCTTC
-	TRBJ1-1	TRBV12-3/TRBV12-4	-	CASSFISTEAFF	TGTGCCAGCAGTTTTATTAGCACTGAAGCTTTCTTT
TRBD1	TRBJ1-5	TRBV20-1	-	CSARRQGKVQPQHF	TGCAGTGCTAGAAGACAGGGGAAGGTTCAGCCCCAGCATTTT
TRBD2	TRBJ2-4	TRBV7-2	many	CASSSWGGTKNIQYF	TGTGCCAGCAGCTCTTGGGGGGGGACCAAAAACATTCAGTACTTC
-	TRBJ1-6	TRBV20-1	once	CSAREARNPSPPHF	TGCAGTGCTAGAGAGGCCAGGAACCCTTCACCCCCCCACTTT
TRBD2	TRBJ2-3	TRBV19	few	CASSPSGEGHTQYF	TGTGCCAGTAGTCCCAGCGGGGAAGGCCATACGCAGTATTTT
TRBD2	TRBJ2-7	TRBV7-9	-	CASSLAGGSKNEQYF	TGTGCCAGCAGCTTAGCGGGGGGGAGCAAGAACGAGCAGTACTTC
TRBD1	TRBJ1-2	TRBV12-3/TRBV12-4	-	CASSTWTGSTLNYGYTF	TGTGCCAGCAGTACTTGGACAGGGTCGACGCTAAACTATGGCTACACCTTC
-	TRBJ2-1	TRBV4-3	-	CASSRLLLEEAGSYNEQFF	TGCGCCAGCAGCCGCCTTCTCTTGGAGGAGGCCGGCTCCTACAATGAGCAGTTCTTC
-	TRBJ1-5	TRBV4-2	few	CASSPRQEANQPQHF	TGTGCCAGCAGCCCACGACAAGAGGCGAATCAGCCCCAGCATTTT
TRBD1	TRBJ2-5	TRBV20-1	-	CSARDRENRHLQETQYF	TGCAGTGCCCGTGACAGGGAGAATAGACACCTCCAAGAGACCCAGTACTTC
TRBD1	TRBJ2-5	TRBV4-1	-	CASSQKSPGQGDETQYF	TGCGCCAGCAGCCAGAAAAGTCCGGGACAGGGGGATGAGACCCAGTACTTC
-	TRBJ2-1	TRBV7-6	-	CASSPVEYNEQFF	TGTGCCAGCAGCCCCGTGGAGTACAATGAGCAGTTCTTC
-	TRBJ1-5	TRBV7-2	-	CASSFGWGTSNQPQHF	TGTGCCAGCAGCTTTGGCTGGGGGACAAGCAATCAGCCCCAGCATTTT
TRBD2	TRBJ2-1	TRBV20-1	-	CSGITSGGIETQFF	TGCAGTGGCATAACTAGCGGGGGGATCGAGACCCAGTTCTTC
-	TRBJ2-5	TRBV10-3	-	CAIRDRSGETQYF	TGTGCCATCAGAGACAGGTCGGGGGAGACCCAGTACTTC